This TCR beta chain was obtained from a study of identical twins. Only a few counts were recorded for this clonotype. The antigen is undetermined. Trimming removed 1 base at V and 4 bases at J, with 16 bases between. CDR1 and CDR2 (germline): KGHSH, LQKENI. The CDR3 is made up of 16 amino acids. The authors used template switching to add a universal primer site and gave cDNA unique molecular identifiers. TCRdb independently ran MiXCR on the 5' RACE reads; one entry per CDR3 protein. The table shows 400,000 to 500,000 distinct CDR3 sequences, with 14% occurring only once. Overall study results and limits: Analyses of zero insertions could be partly confounded by invariant MAIT and iNKT cells. Beta out-of-frame sequences showed weaker excess sharing between twins. Findings depended on cross-sectional statistics rather than tracking the same donors.

This sample also appeared in a second study, on yellow fever vaccine responses in identical twins.

The source material was CD4+ T cells sorted from blood. This TCR derives from a woman between 18 and 29 years old in good health. The J gene is TRBJ1-1, the V gene TRBV18; D call uncertain. The CDR3 sequence: CASSPRRGITSTEAFF. In DNA form, the CDR3 reads TGTGCCAGCTCACCACGGCGTGGAATAACAAGCACTGAAGCTTTCTTT.